This T cell receptor (beta chain) was sequenced during a study of cytotoxic CD8 clonotypes in ibrutinib-treated CLL. About this clone: Its matching antigen is unknown.

Unmatched junction bases numbered 5, after V lost 7 bases and J lost 4 bases. From germline, CDR1 is ENHRY and CDR2 SYGVKD. The CDR3 has 14 residues. TCRdb keeps only in-frame clones here, not all; method: immunoSEQ multiplex PCR. The data contain some 81,000 clones, 79% of them singletons. Study results and caveats: A rise in clonality was seen at ibrutinib response, and a fall back toward baseline was seen at progression.

This chain joins TRBV10-3 and TRBJ2-3, with 10 bases identical to TRBD1. The material was PBMCs, obtained after 12 months of ibrutinib treatment. This clonotype originated in a human donor with chronic lymphocytic leukemia. CDR3 residues: CAIKAGTGADTQYF. CDR3 bases: TGTGCCATCAAAGCCGGGACAGGGGCAGATACGCAGTATTTT.